The T cell receptor beta chain described here comes from a study of cytomegalovirus exposure and HLA in healthy donors. The germline gives CDR1 MGHDK, CDR2 SYGVNS. The CDR3 spans 14 residues. V was pared by 3 bases and J by 5 bases, with 8 bases between. The PCR used 60 Vbeta and 13 Jbeta primers. Profiling relied on immunoSEQ multiplex PCR, and the TCRdb table lists in-frame clones only, not all of them. The sample shows some 130,000 clones, roughly two thirds of them seen only once. The chain employs TRBV25-1 and TRBJ1-6; D is perhaps TRBD1 (5 bases). The origin of this receptor is a man aged 25-45 years in good health and CMV-seropositive. Sequencing was carried out using PBMCs. CDR3 sequence: CASSDPTDNSPLHF. The CDR3 nucleotides are TGTGCCAGCAGTGACCCGACAGATAATTCACCCCTCCACTTT.